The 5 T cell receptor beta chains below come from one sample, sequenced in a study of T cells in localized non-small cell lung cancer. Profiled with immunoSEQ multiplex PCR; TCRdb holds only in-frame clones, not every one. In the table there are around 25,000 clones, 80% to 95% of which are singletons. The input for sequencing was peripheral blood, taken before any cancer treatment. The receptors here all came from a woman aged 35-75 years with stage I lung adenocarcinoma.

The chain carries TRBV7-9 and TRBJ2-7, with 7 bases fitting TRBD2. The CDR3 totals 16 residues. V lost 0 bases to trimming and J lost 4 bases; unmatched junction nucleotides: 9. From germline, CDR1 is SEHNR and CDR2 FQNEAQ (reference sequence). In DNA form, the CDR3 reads TGTGCCAGCAGCTTAGCCGCGGCGGGAGTCGAATACGAGCAGTACTTC. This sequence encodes CASSLAAAGVEYEQYF.

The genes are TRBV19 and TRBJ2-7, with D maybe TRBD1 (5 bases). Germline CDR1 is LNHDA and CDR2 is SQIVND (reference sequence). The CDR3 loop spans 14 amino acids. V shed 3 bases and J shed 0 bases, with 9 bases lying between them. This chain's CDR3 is CASSIVQASYEQYF. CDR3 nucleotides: TGTGCCAGTAGTATCGTACAGGCCTCCTACGAGCAGTACTTC.

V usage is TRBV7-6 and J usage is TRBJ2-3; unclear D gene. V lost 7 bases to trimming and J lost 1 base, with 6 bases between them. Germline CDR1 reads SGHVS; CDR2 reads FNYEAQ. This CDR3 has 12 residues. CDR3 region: CASTAGTDTQYF. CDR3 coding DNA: TGTGCCAGCACCGCCGGCACAGATACGCAGTATTTT. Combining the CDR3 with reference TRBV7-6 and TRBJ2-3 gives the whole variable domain GAGVSQSPRYKVTKRGQDVALRCDPISGHVSLYWYRQALGQGPEFLTYFNYEAQQDKSGLPNDRFSAERPEGSISTLTIQRTEQRDSAMYRCASTAGTDTQYFGPGTRLTVL.

The CDR3 DNA reads as TGTGCCAGCAGTCAATACAGGGGCGCGACCTATGGCTACACCTTC. It is translated as CASSQYRGATYGYTF. V gene TRBV2 combines with J gene TRBJ1-2, with TRBD1 matching over 7 bases. V was clipped by 5 bases and J by 4 bases; unmatched bases: 10. The CDR3 runs 15 residues. From germline, CDR1 is SNHLY and CDR2 FYNNEI.

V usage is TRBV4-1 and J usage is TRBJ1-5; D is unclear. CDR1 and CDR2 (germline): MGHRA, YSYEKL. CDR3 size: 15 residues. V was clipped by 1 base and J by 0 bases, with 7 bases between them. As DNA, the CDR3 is TGCGCCAGCAGCCAAGTATACTATAGCAATCAGCCCCAGCATTTT. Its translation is CASSQVYYSNQPQHF.